This TCR beta chain was obtained from a study of T cell responses to AZD1222 COVID-19 vaccine. Points from the study as a whole: As reported, nearly half of all spike-specific TCRs target variant regions that are unmutated. Clonal diversity may have been underestimated, and the donors were mostly white British, with more females than males. Just a handful of AZD1222 recipients tested seropositive at baseline.

For this clone: Its antigen is unidentified.

Here immunoSEQ multiplex PCR was the method, and the copy in TCRdb shows in-frame clones only, minus some. The sample includes about 160,000 clones, 94% seen only once; the top ten take approximately 5.5%. The CDR3 is made up of 18 amino acids. The germline gives CDR1 SGHDN, CDR2 FVKESK. The V gene end was trimmed by 1 base and the J gene end by 5 bases; junction bases not matched to a gene: 13. The sample here was peripheral blood, taken 28 days after the second AZD1222 dose. The clonotype was recovered from an adult who received the AZD1222 COVID-19 vaccine. The rearrangement links TRBV14 to TRBJ2-5; the match to TRBD2 covers 10 bases. The CDR3, as DNA: TGTGCCAGCAGCCAAGCTCCCTGGGTTAGCGGGAGGTCGGAGACCCAGTACTTC. Its protein is CASSQAPWVSGRSETQYF. The full variable domain, completed using reference TRBV14 and TRBJ2-5, is EAGVTQFPSHSVIEKGQTVTLRCDPISGHDNLYWYRRVMGKEIKFLLHFVKESKQDESGMPNNRFLAERTGGTYSTLKVQPAELEDSGVYFCASSQAPWVSGRSETQYFGPGTRLLVL.